A selection of T cell receptor beta chains follows, all from one sample in a study of T cell repertoires and HLA-DP antigens. Profiling relied on immunoSEQ multiplex PCR, and the TCRdb table lists in-frame clones only, not all of them. This table holds almost 90,000 clones, around nine tenths found once. No antigen has been assigned to these receptors. The material sequenced was CD4+ T cells from PBMCs. The source is a man in his forties or fifties in good health and CMV-seronegative. Each CDR3 is given with its conserved first and last residue. The D gene is left open where the match is weak. Expanded clones get a size class; other rows say once, few or many, or leave the size out.

D | J | size | V | CDR3 | DNA
. | TRBJ1-3 | once | TRBV30 | CAWSVGGNTIYF | TGTGCCTGGAGTGTTGGTGGAAACACCATATATTTT
. | TRBJ1-2 | . | TRBV5-5 | CASSSGTRGYTF | TGTGCCAGCAGCTCCGGGACGCGAGGCTACACCTTC
. | TRBJ1-5 | . | TRBV5-4 | CASSLDSNQPQHF | TGTGCCAGCAGCTTGGACAGCAATCAGCCCCAGCATTTT
. | TRBJ2-7 | . | TRBV7-8 | CASSDYYEQYF | TGTGCCAGCAGCGATTACTACGAGCAGTACTTC
. | TRBJ1-5 | . | TRBV28 | CASSFPAQGSNQPQHF | TGTGCCAGCAGTTTTCCGGCTCAGGGTAGCAATCAGCCCCAGCATTTT
. | TRBJ1-3 | . | TRBV18 | CASSPGRTGSGNTIYF | TGTGCCAGCTCGCCCGGTCGAACGGGGTCTGGAAACACCATATATTTT
TRBD1 | TRBJ1-1 | . | TRBV9 | CASSVGGTGGAEAFF | TGTGCCAGCAGCGTAGGCGGGACAGGGGGCGCGGAGGCTTTCTTT
. | TRBJ2-6 | . | TRBV18 | CASSPLTVDSGANVLTF | TGTGCCAGCTCACCCTTAACAGTGGACTCTGGGGCCAACGTCCTGACTTTC
. | TRBJ2-7 | few | TRBV6-1 | CASRRDTSYSYEQYF | TGTGCCAGCAGGAGGGACACGTCATACTCCTACGAGCAGTACTTC
. | TRBJ1-5 | . | TRBV21-1 | CASSSVKQGRDQPQHF | TGTGCCAGCAGCTCGGTCAAACAGGGGCGGGATCAGCCCCAGCATTTT
. | TRBJ2-5 | . | TRBV5-4 | CASSNQGRETQYF | TGTGCCAGCAGCAACCAGGGACGAGAGACCCAGTACTTC
. | TRBJ1-5 | . | TRBV6-5 | CASTDSAIANQPQHF | TGTGCCAGCACCGACAGTGCTATAGCGAATCAGCCCCAGCATTTT
TRBD2 | TRBJ2-5 | . | TRBV7-3 | CASSPSGGLGETQYF | TGTGCCAGCAGCCCTAGCGGGGGACTAGGGGAGACCCAGTACTTC
. | TRBJ2-5 | . | TRBV9 | CASSARGMAETQYF | TGTGCCAGCAGCGCCCGTGGGATGGCGGAGACCCAGTACTTC
. | TRBJ2-7 | . | TRBV10-3 | CAISEGGHEQYF | TGTGCCATCAGTGAAGGTGGTCACGAGCAGTACTTC
. | TRBJ1-3 | . | TRBV7-2 | CASSPYALGPSGNTIYF | TGTGCCAGCAGCCCCTATGCCCTAGGTCCCTCTGGAAACACCATATATTTT
. | TRBJ2-3 | few | TRBV7-2 | CASSPLQDTQYF | TGTGCCAGCAGCCCACTGCAAGATACGCAGTATTTT
TRBD1 | TRBJ1-1 | few | TRBV27 | CASSWDRNTEAFF | TGTGCCAGCAGCTGGGACAGGAACACTGAAGCTTTCTTT
. | TRBJ2-7 | . | TRBV5-1 | CASSSEPGHIYEQYF | TGCGCCAGCAGCAGCGAACCGGGACACATATACGAGCAGTACTTC
TRBD1 | TRBJ2-7 | . | TRBV29-1 | CSVDRGVGDEQYF | TGCAGCGTCGACAGGGGGGTCGGGGACGAGCAGTACTTC
. | TRBJ2-5 | . | TRBV7-9 | CASSFFTGQETQYF | TGTGCCAGCAGCTTTTTTACAGGCCAAGAGACCCAGTACTTC
. | TRBJ2-5 | . | TRBV11-2 | CASSLDYQETQYF | TGTGCCAGCAGCCTGGACTACCAAGAGACCCAGTACTTC
. | TRBJ1-1 | few | TRBV6-1 | CASSFPVLVGTEAFF | TGTGCCAGCAGTTTTCCGGTCCTGGTTGGAACTGAAGCTTTCTTT
. | TRBJ2-7 | . | TRBV6-6 | CASSPANREQYF | TGTGCCAGCAGTCCCGCCAACCGGGAGCAGTACTTC
. | TRBJ2-2 | . | TRBV28 | CASTLSIGGTGELFF | TGTGCCAGCACCCTGTCCATAGGAGGCACCGGGGAGCTGTTTTTT
TRBD2 | TRBJ2-5 | . | TRBV7-2 | CASSLAGTSGNRGTQYF | TGTGCCAGCAGCTTAGCCGGGACTAGCGGGAATCGAGGGACCCAGTACTTC
. | TRBJ1-6 | . | TRBV15 | CATSRDPTPVSPLHF | TGTGCCACCAGCAGAGACCCCACTCCCGTTTCACCCCTCCACTTT
. | TRBJ1-5 | . | TRBV28 | CASSFGDTSYQPQHF | TGTGCCAGCAGTTTTGGGGACACCTCCTATCAGCCCCAGCATTTT
. | TRBJ1-5 | . | TRBV10-3 | CAPLAGNISNQPQHF | TGTGCCCCCCTGGCAGGGAACATTAGCAATCAGCCCCAGCATTTT
. | TRBJ1-2 | . | TRBV4-1 | CASSQDSADLGSYGYTF | TGCGCCAGCAGCCAAGACTCGGCGGACCTAGGAAGCTATGGCTACACCTTC
. | TRBJ1-1 | . | TRBV6-6 | CASSPPGQRNTEAFF | TGTGCCAGCAGTCCACCAGGACAGAGGAACACTGAAGCTTTCTTT